The T cell receptor beta chain under discussion was sequenced for a study of blood T cell repertoires in COVID-19. In the original analysis: Amplification with reference gene primers provided the estimates of nucleated cell counts. Profiling relied on immunoSEQ multiplex PCR, and the TCRdb table lists in-frame clones only, not all of them. Clone size and V and J calls were adopted from that table, with D and trimming inferred from the DNA. The data show around 300,000 clones, with roughly 92% seen just once and over 2% held by the top ten. This CDR3 comprises 15 residues. V lost 2 bases, J lost 1 base, and 1 base stayed unmatched. Germline V gene sequence: CDR1 MNHEY, CDR2 SVGAGI. Followed over time, Seattle patients had been enrolled while infection was active.

The V call is TRBV6-5, the J call TRBJ2-7; TRBD1 aligns across 11 bases. The source is a woman in her 30s with COVID-19, enrolled during active disease. The sample consisted of peripheral blood. The chain's CDR3 is CASSYGTGGSYEQYF. CDR3 nucleotide sequence: TGTGCCAGCAGTTACGGGACAGGGGGTTCCTACGAGCAGTACTTC.